The clone carrying this T cell receptor beta chain was detected a few times. Its antigen is undetermined. One entry per CDR3 protein, called by TCRdb with MiXCR from the 5' RACE reads. The data contain about 450,000 distinct CDR3 sequences, approximately 26% of them singletons. The V gene end was trimmed by 4 bases and the J gene end by 1 base; junction bases not matched to a gene: 6. The germline CDR1 and CDR2 sequences are SGHRS and YFSETQ. This CDR3 contains 15 residues. This entry comes from a study of CD8 T cells in ankylosing spondylitis. Study outcomes and limitations: Disease-associated clones were CD8+ and fairly uncommon in peripheral blood. The clones that were linked to disease were reported to be significantly enriched in matched synovial fluid samples from ankylosing spondylitis patients. Ankylosing spondylitis blood appeared to carry a characteristic TCR beta motif of roughly 8 highly homologous variants. Certain motif variants had earlier been reported in reactive arthritis synovial fluid and blood.

The receptor was isolated from a male donor with ankylosing spondylitis. The chain recombines TRBV5-1 with TRBJ2-3; TRBD2 aligns across 7 bases. Sequenced sample: blood, either unsorted or a sorted T cell fraction (not recorded which). The CDR3 protein is CASSLGEGRTDTQYF. In DNA form, the CDR3 reads TGCGCCAGCAGCCTGGGGGAGGGTCGCACAGATACGCAGTATTTT.